Following are 6 T cell receptor beta chains from one sample sequenced in a study of cytomegalovirus exposure and HLA in healthy donors. The PCR made use of 60 Vbeta and 13 Jbeta primers. The data were produced by immunoSEQ multiplex PCR, yet TCRdb's version contains in-frame clones alone and is incomplete. With about 50,000 clones in the sample, the ten largest clones hold more than 2%. The sequenced sample consisted of PBMCs. Receptor source: a young woman in good health and CMV-seronegative.

The V call is TRBV11-3, the J call TRBJ1-1; D is unclear. V lost 4 bases, J lost 0 bases, and 9 bases lay in between. The CDR3 consists of 14 residues. Germline V gene sequence: CDR1 SGHNT, CDR2 YENEEA. The CDR3: CASSWAPMNTEAFF. CDR3 DNA sequence: TGTGCCAGCAGCTGGGCGCCTATGAACACTGAAGCTTTCTTT.

The V gene is TRBV4-1, the J gene TRBJ2-7; 8 nucleotides line up with TRBD1. The CDR3 runs 15 residues. Germline CDR1 and CDR2: MGHRA and YSYEKL. Trimming removed 0 bases from V and 5 bases from J; junction bases left unmatched: 6. CDR3 protein: CASSQDSRGRNEQYF. The CDR3 DNA sequence: TGCGCCAGCAGCCAAGATTCCAGGGGGCGCAACGAGCAGTACTTC.

The chain couples TRBV30 to TRBJ2-1; 7 bases agree with TRBD2. Germline V gene data show CDR1 as GTSNPN and CDR2 as SVGIG (reference sequence). J lost 7 bases, V lost 2 bases, and 8 bases had no gene match. This CDR3 is 14 amino acids long. The CDR3 here is CAWSSPSGVNEQFF. The DNA for the CDR3 is TGTGCCTGGAGTTCTCCTAGCGGAGTGAATGAGCAGTTCTTC. The full variable domain, its missing parts supplied by reference TRBV30 and TRBJ2-1, is SQTIHQWPATLVQPVGSPLSLECTVEGTSNPNLYWYRQAAGRGLQLLFYSVGIGQISSEVPQNLSASRPQDRQFILSSKKLLLSDSGFYLCAWSSPSGVNEQFFGPGTRLTVL.

V usage is TRBV6-5 and J usage is TRBJ1-1; TRBD1 might be the D (6 bases). Trimming took off 6 bases at V and 3 bases at J, with 17 bases between the two ends. CDR3 length: 15 residues. The V gene's germline CDR1 is MNHEY and CDR2 SVGAGI. Written as DNA, the CDR3 is TGTGCCAGCAGATATAGCGCAGGGGTTTACACTGAAGCTTTCTTT. Its translation is CASRYSAGVYTEAFF.

The chain combines TRBV7-6 with TRBJ2-7; 8 bases line up with TRBD1. The CDR3 is 15 residues long. Trimming removed 5 bases from V and 3 bases from J; junction bases left unmatched: 9. Per the germline V gene, CDR1 is SGHVS and CDR2 is FNYEAQ. CDR3 in DNA: TGTGCCAGCAGCACCCTGGGACAGGACCGCTACGAGCAGTACTTC. Protein: CASSTLGQDRYEQYF. The full variable domain, in which reference TRBV7-6 and TRBJ2-7 provide the parts outside the CDR3, is GAGVSQSPRYKVTKRGQDVALRCDPISGHVSLYWYRQALGQGPEFLTYFNYEAQQDKSGLPNDRFSAERPEGSISTLTIQRTEQRDSAMYRCASSTLGQDRYEQYFGPGTRLTVT.

The rearrangement joins TRBV5-4 to TRBJ2-1; a possible D gene is TRBD2 (6 bases). This CDR3 contains 17 residues. V dropped 1 base and J dropped 1 base, with 15 bases sitting between them. Germline V gives CDR1 SGHNT, CDR2 YYREEE (reference sequence). CDR3 in DNA: TGTGCCAGCAGCTTGAGTCTTGGGGCGGGGTCCTACAATGAGCAGTTCTTC. Protein sequence: CASSLSLGAGSYNEQFF. Full variable domain (missing parts from reference TRBV5-4 and TRBJ2-1): ETGVTQSPTHLIKTRGQQVTLRCSSQSGHNTVSWYQQALGQGPQFIFQYYREEENGRGNFPPRFSGLQFPNYSSELNVNALELDDSALYLCASSLSLGAGSYNEQFFGPGTRLTVL.